This T cell receptor (beta chain) appears in the sequencing data of a study of T cell responses to AZD1222 COVID-19 vaccine. Sequencing was performed with immunoSEQ multiplex PCR; in TCRdb, only in-frame clones are kept and a portion is missing. Of 100,000 to 110,000 clones detected, approximately 91% appear once; the ten largest clones hold 1.5% to 2%. The specimen was peripheral blood, collected on day 0 of AZD1222 vaccination. The clonotype comes from an adult in good health.

CDR3 DNA sequence: TGTGCCAGCAGTTTATGGGCGGGGGCGTGGGGAAACACCATATATTTT. Translation gives CASSLWAGAWGNTIYF. The rearrangement uses TRBV28 and TRBJ1-3, with a possible D match to TRBD1 (6 bases). V gave up 0 bases and J gave up 4 bases, with 13 bases separating them. CDR1 and CDR2 (germline): MDHEN, SYDVKM. CDR3 length equals 16 residues.